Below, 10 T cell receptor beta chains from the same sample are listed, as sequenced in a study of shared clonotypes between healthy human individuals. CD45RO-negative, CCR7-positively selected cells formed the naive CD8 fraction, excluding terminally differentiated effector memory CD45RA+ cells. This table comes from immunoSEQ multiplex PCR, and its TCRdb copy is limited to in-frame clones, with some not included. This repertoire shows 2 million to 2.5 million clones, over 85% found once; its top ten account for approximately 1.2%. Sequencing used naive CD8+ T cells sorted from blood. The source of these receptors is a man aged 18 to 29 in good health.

CDR3 in amino acids: CASSLEHLVTFDGYTF. DNA of the CDR3: TGTGCCAGCAGCTTAGAACATCTCGTCACCTTCGATGGCTACACCTTC. V and J are TRBV13 and TRBJ1-2; D is undetermined. Germline CDR1 is PRHDT and CDR2 is FYEKMQ (reference sequence). The CDR3 is made up of 16 amino acids. Trimming took 1 base from V and 6 from J, leaving 18 bases between them.

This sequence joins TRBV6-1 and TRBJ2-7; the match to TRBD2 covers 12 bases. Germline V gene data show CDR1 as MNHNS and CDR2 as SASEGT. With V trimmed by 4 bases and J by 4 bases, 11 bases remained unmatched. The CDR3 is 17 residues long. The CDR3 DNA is TGTGCCAGCAGTGTGCCGGGACTAGCGGGCGTTCGATACGAGCAGTACTTC. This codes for CASSVPGLAGVRYEQYF.

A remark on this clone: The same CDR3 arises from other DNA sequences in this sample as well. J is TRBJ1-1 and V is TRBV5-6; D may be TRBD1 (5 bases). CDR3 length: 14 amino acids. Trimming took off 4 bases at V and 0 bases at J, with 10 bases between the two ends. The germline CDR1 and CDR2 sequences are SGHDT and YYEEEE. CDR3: CASSPGLMNTEAFF. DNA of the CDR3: TGTGCCAGCAGCCCGGGACTCATGAACACTGAAGCTTTCTTT.

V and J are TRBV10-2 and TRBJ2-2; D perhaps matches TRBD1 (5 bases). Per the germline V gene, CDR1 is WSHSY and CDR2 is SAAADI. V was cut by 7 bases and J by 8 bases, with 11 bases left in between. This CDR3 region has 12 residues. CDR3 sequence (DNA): TGCGCCAGCAACCAGGGTGGGGGGGAGCTGTTTTTT. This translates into CASNQGGGELFF.

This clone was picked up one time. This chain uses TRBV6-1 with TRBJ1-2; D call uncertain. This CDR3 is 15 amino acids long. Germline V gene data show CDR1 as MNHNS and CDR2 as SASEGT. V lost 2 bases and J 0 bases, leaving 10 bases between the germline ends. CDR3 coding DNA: TGTGCCAGCAGTGAAACTGGCCTCACTAACTATGGCTACACCTTC. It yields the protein CASSETGLTNYGYTF.

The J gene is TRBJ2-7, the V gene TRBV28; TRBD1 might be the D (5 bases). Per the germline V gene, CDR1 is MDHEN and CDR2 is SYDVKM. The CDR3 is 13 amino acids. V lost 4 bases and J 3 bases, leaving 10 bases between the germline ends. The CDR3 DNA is TGTGCCAGCAGTTCTCTTGACAGCTACGAGCAGTACTTC. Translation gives CASSSLDSYEQYF.

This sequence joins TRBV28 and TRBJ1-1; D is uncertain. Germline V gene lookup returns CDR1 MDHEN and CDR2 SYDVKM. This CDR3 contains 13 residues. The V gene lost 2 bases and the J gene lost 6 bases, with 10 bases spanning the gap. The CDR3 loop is CASSLSSGAEAFF. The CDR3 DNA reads TGTGCCAGCAGTTTAAGTAGCGGGGCTGAAGCTTTCTTT.

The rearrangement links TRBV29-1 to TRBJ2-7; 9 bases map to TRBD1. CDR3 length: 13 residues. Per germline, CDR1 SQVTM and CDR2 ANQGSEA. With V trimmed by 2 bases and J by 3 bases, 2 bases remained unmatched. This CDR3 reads CSVETGQGYEQYF. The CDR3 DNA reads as TGCAGCGTTGAAACGGGACAGGGCTACGAGCAGTACTTC.

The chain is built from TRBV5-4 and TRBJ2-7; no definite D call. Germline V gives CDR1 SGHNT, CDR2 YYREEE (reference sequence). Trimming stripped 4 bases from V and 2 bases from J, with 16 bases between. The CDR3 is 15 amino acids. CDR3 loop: CASSQNPGKTYEQYF. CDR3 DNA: TGTGCCAGCAGCCAGAACCCCGGAAAGACCTACGAGCAGTACTTC.

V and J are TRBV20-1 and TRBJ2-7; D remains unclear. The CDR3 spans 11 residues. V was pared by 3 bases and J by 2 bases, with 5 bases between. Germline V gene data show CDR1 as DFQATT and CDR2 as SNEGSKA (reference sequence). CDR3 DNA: TGCAGTGCTAGTGACACCTACGAGCAGTACTTC. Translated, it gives CSASDTYEQYF.